The clone carrying this TCR beta chain was observed a single time. Its antigen is currently unknown. V dropped 5 bases and J dropped 9; count of bases not matched to a gene: 11. In germline, CDR1 is MDHEN, CDR2 SYDVKM. The CDR3 covers 15 residues. This sample was included in a study of T cells in localized non-small cell lung cancer. Sequencing used immunoSEQ multiplex PCR; TCRdb keeps in-frame clones, though not all of them. The table includes tens of thousands of clones, roughly nine tenths detected once. Study-level findings and limits: Tumor samples were not multi-region, leaving intratumor heterogeneity unexcluded. In adjacent lung, a median about 50 of the top 100 tumor clones were found. Longer overall survival accompanied higher blood T cell density. There was higher T cell clonality in uninvolved adjacent lung than in tumor, and it was highest there.

This receptor was taken from a woman aged 40-69 years with stage II lung adenocarcinoma. Sample: PBMCs, taken before any cancer treatment. J is TRBJ1-3 and V is TRBV28; TRBD1 agrees at 9 bases. The CDR3 nucleotides read TGTGCCAGCAGTCCCTCCGGGACAGGGTTTGTCACCATATATTTT. This gives the protein CASSPSGTGFVTIYF.